This T cell receptor beta chain originates from a study of vaccination effects on CD4 cells after COVID-19 (dated 2022 in TCRdb). Looking at the study overall: Each participant got two doses of an mRNA SARS-CoV-2 vaccine, either BNT162b2 or mRNA-1273. SARS-CoV-2 spike-specific CD4+ TCR repertoires were compared before and after mRNA vaccination in COVID-19 convalescent patients and in infection-naive vaccine recipients. Altogether, some 10 COVID-19 convalescent patients and several SARS-CoV-2-naive healthy vaccine recipients made up the full study. In the study, cultures from other donors were sequenced using the Oncomine TCR Beta short-read assay on an Illumina iSeq 100. General study outcomes and caveats: Only a small number of convalescent patients were included, and no early post-infection timepoints were available, which limited the study. Both infection-induced and vaccine-induced clones contracted markedly at late post-vaccination timepoints, which is consistent with waning T cell responses. Among healthy vaccine recipients, nearly all vaccine-induced clones were SARS-CoV-2 mono-reactive, and only 1 of 255 was cross-reactive with common cold coronaviruses.

The CDR3 spans 16 residues, from the cysteine through the phenylalanine. Left in the record is the CDR3 DNA by itself, 48 bases read in frame from the first base. V is pared back by 2 bases and J by 4 bases, with 17 bases lying between the germline termini. CDR1 and CDR2 were assigned from the germline V gene as MRHNA and SNTAGT. As regards this clone: It lacks a known antigen. Base-call qualities are not available, and no considerably larger clone is one nucleotide away.

The library was prepared using the immunoSEQ multiplex PCR assay. DNA from the cultured, isolated CD4+ T cells was subjected to TCR beta CDR3 sequencing. As for the original processing: Non-productive TCR sequences were removed, reads were trimmed to the CDR3 region, and CDR3s of at least 7 amino acids were retained. Antigen-specific clonotypes were identified with the MANAFEST web app by comparing expansion in peptide wells against reference cultures. For clones to be considered positive, expansion at FDR<0.05 versus reference and all other wells, an odds ratio above 5, and a frequency above 0.1% in two replicate wells were required. Cross-reactive clonotypes were defined as significantly expanded in SARS-CoV-2 spike wells and in at least one common cold coronavirus spike condition. Using the stringdist R package, CDR3 similarity was measured by Levenshtein distance, and unrooted trees were constructed with ape in R 3.6.1. The source is immuneACCESS, and TCRdb retained only in-frame sequences with V and J called. Part of the clones is not carried over; for the studies checked, unresolved V genes explain less than half of this, and the remainder is unexplained. V, J and clone size derive from that table, while D and trimming were established from the DNA sequence. The sample table records fewer than 30,000 clones; about 70% of these occur just once. The top ten clones comprise approximately 10% of the sample.

To identify antigen-specific CD4+ T cell clonotypes by their expansion, the ViraFEST assay first stimulated PBMC with viral peptide pools and then applied TCR sequencing. After more than 9 days of culture, CD4+ T cells were isolated with the EasySep CD4+ T cell isolation kit. Negative nucleocapsid antibody results before and after vaccination confirmed that the healthy vaccine recipients had no prior SARS-CoV-2 infection. Approximately 2 million PBMC per well were cultured with approximately 10 ug/ml peptides in IMDM containing around 5% human AB serum, about 9.7 IU/ml IL-2 and gentamicin. Half of the culture medium was replaced with fresh IL-2-containing medium on days 3 and 7. Unless otherwise noted, each peptide stimulation condition was cultured in triplicate wells. Using Ficoll-Paque Plus gradient centrifugation, PBMC were separated from whole blood and then either used fresh or cryopreserved at -140C. Overlapping peptide pools spanned the spike proteins of SARS-CoV-2 and the common cold coronaviruses HCoV-NL63, HCoV-OC43 and HCoV-229E. The QIAamp micro DNA kit was used to extract genomic DNA from the cultured CD4+ T cells.

The specimen comprised CD4+ T cells from PBMCs cultured with SARS-CoV-2 spike peptides, sampled before COVID-19 vaccination. The sample's cell subset or site label, in plain terms: SARS-CoV-2 spike overlapping peptide pool stimulation. The rearranged segments are TRBV6-4 and TRBJ1-2, with a weak D call of TRBD1 (5 bases match). The sequence was collected from a human donor who received a COVID-19 vaccine. The CDR3 region reads CASSDRQGSGAYGYTF. The DNA is TGTGCCAGCAGTGACCGGCAGGGATCAGGCGCCTATGGCTACACCTTC.